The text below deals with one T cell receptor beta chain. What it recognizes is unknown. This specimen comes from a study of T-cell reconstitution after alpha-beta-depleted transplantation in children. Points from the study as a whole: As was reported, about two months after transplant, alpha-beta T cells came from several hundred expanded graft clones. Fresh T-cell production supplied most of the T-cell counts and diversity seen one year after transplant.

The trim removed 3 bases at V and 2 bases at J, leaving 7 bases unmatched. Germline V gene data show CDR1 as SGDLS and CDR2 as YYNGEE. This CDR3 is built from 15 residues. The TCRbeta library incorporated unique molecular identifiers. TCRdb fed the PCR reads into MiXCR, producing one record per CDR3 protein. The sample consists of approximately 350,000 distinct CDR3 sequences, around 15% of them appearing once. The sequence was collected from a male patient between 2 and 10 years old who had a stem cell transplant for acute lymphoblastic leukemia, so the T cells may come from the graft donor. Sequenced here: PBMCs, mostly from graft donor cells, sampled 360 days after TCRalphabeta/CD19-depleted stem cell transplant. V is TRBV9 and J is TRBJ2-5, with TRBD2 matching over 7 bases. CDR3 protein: CASSAETSAQETQYF. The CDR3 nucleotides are TGTGCCAGCAGCGCCGAAACTAGCGCTCAAGAGACCCAGTACTTC.